These 18 T cell receptor beta chains originate from one sample sequenced in a study of blood T cell repertoires in COVID-19. Using immunoSEQ multiplex PCR, the repertoire was profiled, and TCRdb retains in-frame clones only, with some absent. The sample comprises more than 100,000 clones, 87% of which are singletons, and more than 5.5% rests with the top ten. The sample was peripheral blood. These receptor sequences come from a human donor in a cohort sampled during active COVID-19.

The chain links TRBV5-1 to TRBJ2-5; D may be TRBD1 (5 bases). The CDR3 is 13 residues long. V was pared by 3 bases and J by 7 bases, with 13 bases between. In germline, CDR1 is SGHRS, CDR2 YFSETQ. Written as DNA, the CDR3 is TGCGCCAGCAGCTCTCAGGGTGAAGGGACCCAGTACTTC. Amino acid sequence: CASSSQGEGTQYF.

This chain connects TRBV7-3 to TRBJ1-1; D unclear. Germline loops: CDR1 SGHTA, CDR2 FQGTGA. The CDR3 consists of 16 residues. The V and J ends lost 1 base and 0 bases respectively, with 12 bases between them. For the CDR3, the DNA is TGTGCCAGCAGCTTAATGGGCCCCGCCTTGAACACTGAAGCTTTCTTT. It specifies CASSLMGPALNTEAFF.

The gene calls are TRBV6-6 and TRBJ1-5, with a weak D call TRBD1 (6 bases). From germline, CDR1 is MNHNY and CDR2 SVGAGI (reference sequence). V dropped 0 bases and J dropped 5 bases, with 14 bases sitting between them. The CDR3 runs to 16 residues. The CDR3 reads CASSYSRRGADQPQHF. CDR3 sequence (DNA): TGTGCCAGCAGTTACTCAAGGCGGGGGGCAGATCAGCCCCAGCATTTT.

The V and J genes are TRBV20-1 and TRBJ2-1; 9 bases map to TRBD2. CDR1 DFQATT and CDR2 SNEGSKA come from the germline V gene (reference sequence). The CDR3 is 14 residues long. V shed 3 bases, J shed 6 bases, and the junction held 6 bases outside the gene matches. Here the CDR3 DNA reads TGCAGTGCTAGTTGGGATAGCGGGAGCAATGAGCAGTTCTTC. Translation: CSASWDSGSNEQFF.

The chain couples TRBV10-3 to TRBJ2-7; 7 bases fit TRBD2. This CDR3 has 16 residues. The trim removed 2 bases at V and 2 bases at J, leaving 9 bases unmatched. Germline-derived CDR1 and CDR2 are ENHRY and SYGVKD. The CDR3: CAISEGLAELTYEQYF. The CDR3 nucleotides read TGTGCCATCAGTGAGGGGCTAGCGGAGCTCACCTACGAGCAGTACTTC.

The chain links TRBV6-5 to TRBJ2-3; D perhaps matches TRBD2 (5 bases). Trimming took 4 bases from V and 1 from J, leaving 9 bases between them. This CDR3 is built from 14 residues. Germline CDR1 reads MNHEY; CDR2 reads SVGAGI. The CDR3 here is CASSSGIGTDTQYF. For the CDR3, the DNA is TGTGCCAGCAGTTCCGGGATCGGCACAGATACGCAGTATTTT.

The J gene is TRBJ2-5, the V gene TRBV5-1; the D is unclear. Trimming pared 4 bases from V and 1 base from J, leaving 8 bases between. The CDR3 covers 13 residues. Germline V gene sequence: CDR1 SGHRS, CDR2 YFSETQ. CDR3 sequence: CASSLGAQETQYF. Here the CDR3 DNA reads TGCGCCAGCAGCCTAGGAGCCCAAGAGACCCAGTACTTC.

The rearrangement uses TRBV29-1 and TRBJ2-5; 12 bases are a match to TRBD2. After removal of 4 bases from V and 5 bases from J, the junction contained 5 bases not matched to a gene. The germline V gene encodes CDR1 SQVTM and CDR2 ANQGSEA. CDR3 length equals 14 residues. DNA of the CDR3: TGCAGCGTTGTGACTAGCGGGAGTTGGGAGACCCAGTACTTC. It encodes CSVVTSGSWETQYF.

The chain recombines TRBV5-6 with TRBJ2-7; possibly TRBD2 for D (5 bases). Germline CDR1 and CDR2: SGHDT and YYEEEE. V lost 4 bases to trimming and J lost 3 bases, with 11 bases between them. The CDR3 has 13 residues. In nucleotides, the CDR3 is TGTGCCAGCAGCAGAGGGTTGCGCTACGAGCAGTACTTC. It yields the protein CASSRGLRYEQYF.

In regard to this clone: At the DNA level, this CDR3 is encoded by other sequences in the same sample as well. J is TRBJ2-5 and V is TRBV9, with TRBD2 identical over 8 bases. V shed 0 bases and J 5 bases; nucleotides not matched to a gene: 9. The CDR3 consists of 16 residues. CDR1 and CDR2 from the germline V gene are SGDLS and YYNGEE. In DNA, the CDR3 is TGTGCCAGCAGCGTAGAAGGGGGGACGGGAGGGGAGACCCAGTACTTC. This gives the protein CASSVEGGTGGETQYF.

The chain uses TRBV10-3 and TRBJ2-7; D is ambiguous. Trimming pared 0 bases from V and 3 bases from J, leaving 3 bases between. This CDR3 region has 12 residues. Germline CDR1 and CDR2: ENHRY and SYGVKD. The chain's CDR3 is CAISESSYEQYF. The CDR3 bases are TGTGCCATCAGTGAGTCCAGCTACGAGCAGTACTTC.

This chain uses TRBV28 with TRBJ2-7, with TRBD1 matching over 7 bases. The CDR3 loop spans 14 amino acids. Germline CDR1 and CDR2: MDHEN and SYDVKM. With V trimmed by 8 bases and J by 3 bases, 10 bases remained unmatched. CDR3 region: CASLRQGRVYEQYF. CDR3 coding DNA: TGTGCCAGCCTGAGACAGGGACGCGTCTACGAGCAGTACTTC.

This chain connects TRBV6-6 to TRBJ2-7; TRBD2 is a possible D gene (7 bases). Trimming stripped 3 bases from V and 3 bases from J, with 15 bases between. This CDR3 has 15 amino acids. In germline, CDR1 is MNHNY, CDR2 SVGAGI (reference sequence). The chain's CDR3 is CASSYGGGVVYEQYF. The CDR3, as DNA: TGTGCCAGCAGTTATGGAGGGGGGGTTGTCTACGAGCAGTACTTC.

This chain joins TRBV11-3 and TRBJ2-1; 12 bases agree with TRBD2. Germline V gene lookup returns CDR1 SGHNT and CDR2 YENEEA. Trimming at V came to 5 bases and at J to 5 bases, leaving 4 bases not matched to a gene. The CDR3 runs 15 residues. CDR3 sequence: CASSRLAGENNEQFF. As DNA, the CDR3 is TGTGCCAGCAGCCGACTAGCGGGAGAGAACAATGAGCAGTTCTTC.

The count of this clone is one. The chain joins TRBV28 to TRBJ1-2; D might be TRBD1 (6 bases). From germline, CDR1 is MDHEN and CDR2 SYDVKM. The CDR3 sequence is 15 residues long. V was trimmed by 3 bases and J by 4 bases, leaving 15 bases between them. The chain's CDR3 is CASSFWGLGTYGYTF. As DNA, the CDR3 is TGTGCCAGCAGTTTCTGGGGGCTAGGAACCTATGGCTACACCTTC.

The chain is built from TRBV6-5 and TRBJ2-5; D is perhaps TRBD2 (6 bases). V was cut by 5 bases and J by 5 bases, with 9 bases left in between. The CDR3 covers 12 residues. CDR1 and CDR2 (germline): MNHEY, SVGAGI. This CDR3 reads CASSRLGETQYF. CDR3 sequence (DNA): TGTGCCAGCAGTCGACTAGGGGAGACCCAGTACTTC.

This sequence joins TRBV7-9 and TRBJ2-7; tentative D call: TRBD1 (6 bases). V was shortened by 5 bases and J by 2 bases, with 7 bases between the two germline ends. The CDR3 runs 12 residues. The germline CDR1 and CDR2 sequences are SEHNR and FQNEAQ (reference sequence). Here the CDR3 reads CASSQGTYEQYF. The CDR3 nucleotides are TGTGCCAGCAGCCAGGGGACCTACGAGCAGTACTTC.

The genes are TRBV7-9 and TRBJ1-1; TRBD1 aligns across 9 bases. The V and J ends lost 5 bases and 1 base, in that order; junction bases with no gene match: 8. The CDR3 spans 16 residues. Looked up from germline, CDR1 is SEHNR and CDR2 is FQNEAQ (reference sequence). The CDR3 nucleotides are TGTGCCAGCAGCAAGGGGTCGGGACAGGGGAACACTGAAGCTTTCTTT. Its translation: CASSKGSGQGNTEAFF.